This is a list of T cell receptor beta chains from one sample in a study of T cells in lung cancer brain metastases. Profiled with immunoSEQ multiplex PCR; TCRdb holds only in-frame clones, not every one. The table has approximately 3,500 clones, approximately 87% seen once. The material sequenced was tumor tissue from the primary lung tumor. These receptors were taken from a woman in her forties or fifties with non-small cell lung cancer. The CDR3 runs from the conserved cysteine through the conserved F or W. D genes are given only for firm matches. Clone size appears in some rows only: once, few, many, or a class for an expanded clone.

clone size	V gene	J gene	D gene	CDR3 protein	CDR3 DNA
.	TRBV18	TRBJ1-3	.	CASSPRGTIYF	TGTGCCAGCTCACCAAGGGGGACCATATATTTT
.	TRBV6-6	TRBJ1-1	.	CASSREGGYTEAFF	TGTGCCAGCAGCCGCGAGGGGGGCTACACTGAAGCTTTCTTT
.	TRBV27	TRBJ2-5	.	CASSDRTNGGETQYF	TGTGCCAGCAGCGATAGGACAAACGGGGGAGAGACCCAGTACTTC
.	TRBV6-5	TRBJ2-7	.	CASSGNSVYEQYF	TGTGCCAGCAGTGGGAACTCAGTCTACGAGCAGTACTTC
.	TRBV30	TRBJ1-4	.	CAWSVGFGTNEKLFF	TGTGCCTGGAGTGTGGGTTTCGGGACTAATGAAAAACTGTTTTTT
few	TRBV29-1	TRBJ2-3	.	CSVDFYLEGPITDTQYF	TGCAGCGTTGATTTCTATTTGGAAGGACCTATCACAGATACGCAGTATTTT
.	TRBV29-1	TRBJ2-1	TRBD1	CSVGGQGGEQFF	TGCAGCGTTGGCGGACAAGGGGGCGAGCAGTTCTTC
.	TRBV7-9	TRBJ1-2	.	CASSPRAIYGYTF	TGTGCCAGCAGCCCCCGGGCTATCTATGGCTACACCTTC
.	TRBV7-2	TRBJ2-5	TRBD2	CASSLMSGGGKRETQYF	TGTGCCAGCAGCTTAATGAGCGGGGGGGGCAAACGAGAGACCCAGTACTTC
.	TRBV7-3	TRBJ1-5	.	CASSPVSGGRGQPQHF	TGTGCCAGCAGCCCCGTCTCGGGGGGGCGCGGGCAGCCCCAGCATTTT
.	TRBV6-1	TRBJ1-2	.	CASSDPSRGVYGYTF	TGTGCCAGCAGTGACCCGTCGCGGGGGGTTTATGGTTACACCTTC
.	TRBV6-6	TRBJ1-4	TRBD1	CASSFMTGNEKLFF	TGTGCCAGCAGCTTTATGACAGGGAATGAAAAACTGTTTTTT
.	TRBV2	TRBJ2-3	.	CASSEWATDTQYF	TGTGCCAGCAGTGAATGGGCCACAGATACGCAGTATTTT
.	TRBV2	TRBJ2-5	TRBD2	CASLTGGQETQYF	TGTGCCAGCCTGACGGGGGGACAAGAGACCCAGTACTTC
.	TRBV5-5	TRBJ2-3	TRBD2	CASNSREGVDTQYF	TGTGCCAGCAACTCGAGGGAGGGAGTGGATACGCAGTATTTT
.	TRBV5-4	TRBJ1-2	.	CASSPRSGTPYGYTF	TGTGCCAGCAGCCCGAGGTCCGGGACACCCTATGGCTACACCTTC
.	TRBV7-9	TRBJ1-5	TRBD1	CASSRWAGGSNQPQHF	TGTGCCAGCAGCAGGTGGGCAGGGGGAAGCAATCAGCCCCAGCATTTT
.	TRBV7-8	TRBJ1-2	.	CASSRRQNYGYTF	TGTGCCAGCAGCCGGAGGCAGAACTATGGCTACACCTTC
.	TRBV5-5	TRBJ2-3	.	CASSLGGWTDTQYF	TGTGCCAGCAGCTTGGGGGGCTGGACAGATACGCAGTATTTT
.	TRBV18	TRBJ2-6	.	CASSQVMDIQSRANVLTF	TGTGCCAGCTCACAAGTGATGGACATTCAAAGTCGGGCCAACGTCCTGACTTTC
.	TRBV7-3	TRBJ1-4	.	CASSSLSGEKLFF	TGTGCCAGCAGCTCCCTATCAGGGGAAAAACTGTTTTTT
few	TRBV7-2	TRBJ1-5	.	CASSLGKRGGQPQHF	TGTGCCAGCAGCTTAGGGAAGAGGGGAGGTCAGCCCCAGCATTTT
.	TRBV14	TRBJ1-6	.	CASSQGGSQLNSPLHF	TGTGCCAGCAGCCAAGGGGGGAGCCAGCTTAATTCACCCCTCCACTTT
.	TRBV29-1	TRBJ2-2	TRBD2	CSVGEGTRDTGELFF	TGCAGCGTTGGAGAGGGGACTAGAGACACCGGGGAGCTGTTTTTT
.	TRBV10-2	TRBJ2-5	TRBD2	CASSGTSGGLGGETQYF	TGCGCCAGCAGCGGGACTAGCGGGGGTCTTGGGGGGGAGACCCAGTACTTC
few	TRBV18	TRBJ1-1	.	CASSPPWGNTEAFF	TGTGCCAGCTCACCCCCCTGGGGAAACACTGAAGCTTTCTTT
.	TRBV19	TRBJ2-4	.	CASTKPGLEIQYF	TGTGCCAGTACCAAACCGGGACTGGAAATTCAATACTTC
.	TRBV6-5	TRBJ1-2	.	CASSKQGSRINGYTF	TGTGCCAGCAGCAAACAGGGCTCTAGGATAAATGGCTACACCTTC
.	TRBV6-5	TRBJ1-3	TRBD1	CASTRTGSGNTIYF	TGTGCCAGCACCCGGACAGGTAGCGGAAACACCATATATTTT
.	TRBV9	TRBJ2-5	TRBD2	CASSLAGGNQETQYF	TGTGCCAGCAGCCTAGCGGGGGGAAACCAAGAGACCCAGTACTTC
.	TRBV7-2	TRBJ2-3	.	CASIRGDPGDTQYF	TGTGCTAGCATCAGGGGGGACCCAGGGGATACGCAGTATTTT
.	TRBV9	TRBJ1-2	TRBD1	CASSGDREGNYGYTF	TGTGCCAGCAGCGGAGACAGGGAGGGTAACTATGGCTACACCTTC
.	TRBV7-2	TRBJ2-1	TRBD1	CASSLFGQENNEQFF	TGTGCCAGCAGCTTATTTGGACAGGAAAACAATGAGCAGTTCTTC
.	TRBV27	TRBJ1-6	.	CASSQWGYSYNSPLHF	TGTGCCAGCAGCCAATGGGGGTACTCCTATAATTCACCCCTCCACTTT
.	TRBV9	TRBJ1-1	TRBD1	CASSPLTGRTEAFF	TGTGCCAGCAGCCCCCTGACAGGGCGGACTGAAGCTTTCTTT
.	TRBV11-2	TRBJ1-2	.	CASSWTNYGYTF	TGTGCCAGCAGCTGGACAAACTATGGCTACACCTTC
.	TRBV18	TRBJ1-1	.	CASSPTQGTEAFF	TGTGCCAGCTCACCGACTCAGGGTACTGAAGCTTTCTTT
few	TRBV6-1	TRBJ1-5	.	CASSRDNQPQHF	TGTGCCAGCAGCCGGGATAATCAGCCCCAGCATTTT
.	TRBV14	TRBJ1-2	.	CASSQDRGTLRFYGYTF	TGTGCCAGCAGCCAAGATCGGGGGACGCTACGGTTCTATGGCTACACCTTC
once	TRBV29-1	TRBJ2-5	.	CSVKSGQGETQYF	TGCAGCGTTAAATCAGGGCAGGGAGAGACCCAGTACTTC
.	TRBV27	TRBJ1-1	.	CASNFSGRLNTETFF	TGTGCCAGCAATTTCTCGGGACGGTTGAACACTGAAACTTTCTTT
.	TRBV7-9	TRBJ1-2	.	CASSLAVSANYGYTF	TGTGCCAGCAGCTTAGCAGTTTCCGCTAACTATGGCTACACCTTC